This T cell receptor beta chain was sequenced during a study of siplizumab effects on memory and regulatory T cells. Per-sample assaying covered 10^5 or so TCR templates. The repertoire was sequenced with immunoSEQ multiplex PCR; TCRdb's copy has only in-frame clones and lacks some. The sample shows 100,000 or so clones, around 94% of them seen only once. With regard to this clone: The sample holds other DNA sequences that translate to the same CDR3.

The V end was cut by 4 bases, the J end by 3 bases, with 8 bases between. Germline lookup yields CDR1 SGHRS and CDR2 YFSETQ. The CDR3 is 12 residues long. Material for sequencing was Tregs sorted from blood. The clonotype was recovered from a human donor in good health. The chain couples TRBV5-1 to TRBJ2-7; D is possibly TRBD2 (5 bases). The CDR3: CASSREGYEQYF. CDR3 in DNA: TGCGCCAGCAGCAGAGAGGGCTACGAGCAGTACTTC. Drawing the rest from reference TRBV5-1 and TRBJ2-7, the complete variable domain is KAGVTQTPRYLIKTRGQQVTLSCSPISGHRSVSWYQQTPGQGLQFLFEYFSETQRNKGNFPGRFSGRQFSNSRSEMNVSTLELGDSALYLCASSREGYEQYFGPGTRLTVT.